Shown below are 10 T cell receptor beta chains from a single sample sequenced in a study of shared clonotypes between healthy human individuals. TCRdb's copy holds only in-frame clones and misses some; the assay was immunoSEQ multiplex PCR. The sample holds 1,400,000 or so clones, 98% seen once. The sample taken for sequencing was naive CD4+ T cells sorted from blood. Noted subset: CD45RA+ positively selected. All receptors derive from a young man in good health.

This chain connects TRBV9 to TRBJ1-4; D possibly corresponds to TRBD1 (5 bases). The CDR3 runs 15 residues. V shed 0 bases and J shed 5 bases, with 11 bases lying between them. In germline, CDR1 is SGDLS, CDR2 YYNGEE. The CDR3 sequence is CASSVVGAGNEKLFF. As DNA, the CDR3 is TGTGCCAGCAGCGTAGTGGGCGCAGGGAATGAAAAACTGTTTTTT. Full variable domain (remainder filled in from reference TRBV9 and TRBJ1-4): DSGVTQTPKHLITATGQRVTLRCSPRSGDLSVYWYQQSLDQGLQFLIQYYNGEERAKGNILERFSAQQFPDLHSELNLSSLELGDSALYFCASSVVGAGNEKLFFGSGTQLSVL.

The chain links TRBV2 to TRBJ2-3; D ambiguous. This CDR3 has 13 residues. The germline V gene has CDR1 SNHLY and CDR2 FYNNEI. With 9 bases removed from V and 1 base from J, the gap between germline ends came to 11 bases. The CDR3 sequence: CASSATGTDTQYF. CDR3 nucleotides: TGTGCCAGTTCAGCTACAGGCACAGATACGCAGTATTTT.

This chain uses TRBV5-1 with TRBJ2-2; D gene ambiguous. The ends were cut back, 4 bases at V and 2 bases at J, with 24 bases in the middle. Germline V lookup: CDR1 SGHRS, CDR2 YFSETQ. The CDR3 is 19 amino acids. The CDR3 spells CASSPVAGAITFNTGELFF. In nucleotides, the CDR3 is TGCGCCAGCAGCCCCGTTGCCGGAGCCATCACCTTTAACACCGGGGAGCTGTTTTTT. Complete variable domain (other parts from reference TRBV5-1 and TRBJ2-2): KAGVTQTPRYLIKTRGQQVTLSCSPISGHRSVSWYQQTPGQGLQFLFEYFSETQRNKGNFPGRFSGRQFSNSRSEMNVSTLELGDSALYLCASSPVAGAITFNTGELFFGEGSRLTVL.

V gene TRBV27 combines with J gene TRBJ2-3, with D unclear. Germline V lookup: CDR1 MNHEY, CDR2 SMNVEV (reference sequence). Between the trimmed V and J ends, which lost 5 bases and 0 bases, there was a span of 15 bases. The CDR3 spans 16 residues. The CDR3 DNA follows: TGTGCCAGCAGTCTCCCTTACGGCGCCAGCACAGATACGCAGTATTTT. Translated: CASSLPYGASTDTQYF.

Details on this clone: In the same sample, other DNA sequences code for this CDR3. The chain carries TRBV5-1 and TRBJ2-5, with D possibly matching TRBD2 (5 bases). V lost 2 bases and J 5 bases, leaving 10 bases between the germline ends. This CDR3 has 13 amino acids. From germline, CDR1 is SGHRS and CDR2 YFSETQ. As DNA, the CDR3 is TGCGCCAGCAGCTTCGGGGTAGGGGAGACCCAGTACTTC. Translating it yields CASSFGVGETQYF.

The J gene is TRBJ2-7, the V gene TRBV9; no clear D gene. Germline lookup yields CDR1 SGDLS and CDR2 YYNGEE. This CDR3 is built from 14 residues. V gave up 0 bases and J gave up 0 bases, with 7 bases separating them. The CDR3 sequence is CASSVVEHSYEQYF. Written as DNA, the CDR3 is TGTGCCAGCAGCGTAGTAGAGCACTCCTACGAGCAGTACTTC.

The CDR3 bases are TGTGCCAGTAGTATGGAGCTACTACCTTACAATGAGCAGTTCTTC. Its translation: CASSMELLPYNEQFF. The rearrangement uses TRBV19 and TRBJ2-1; no clear D gene. The germline V gene encodes CDR1 LNHDA and CDR2 SQIVND (reference sequence). The CDR3 runs to 15 residues. Trimming removed 3 bases from V and 4 bases from J, with 13 bases in between.

The chain is built from TRBV7-2 and TRBJ2-1; D is ambiguous. Germline-derived CDR1 and CDR2 are SGHTA and FQGNSA. Trimming took 5 bases from V and 4 from J, leaving 12 bases between them. This CDR3 spans 14 amino acids. This CDR3 reads CASSDRPEYNEQFF. Here the CDR3 DNA reads TGTGCCAGCAGCGACCGACCGGAGTACAATGAGCAGTTCTTC. Drawing the rest from reference TRBV7-2 and TRBJ2-1, the complete variable domain is GAGVSQSPSNKVTEKGKDVELRCDPISGHTALYWYRQSLGQGLEFLIYFQGNSAPDKSGLPSDRFSAERTGGSVSTLTIQRTQQEDSAVYLCASSDRPEYNEQFFGPGTRLTVL.

This chain's CDR3 is CASSVSLSSGPRRETQYF. The CDR3 DNA is TGTGCCAGCAGCGTCTCGCTCTCTAGCGGCCCTAGGAGGGAGACCCAGTACTTC. V gene TRBV9 combines with J gene TRBJ2-5; TRBD2 agrees at 7 bases. After removal of 2 bases from V and 5 bases from J, the junction contained 18 bases not matched to a gene. This CDR3 has 18 residues. The germline V gene encodes CDR1 SGDLS and CDR2 YYNGEE.

V gene TRBV30 combines with J gene TRBJ2-7; possibly TRBD2 for D (5 bases). V was pared by 0 bases and J by 1 base, with 13 bases between. This CDR3 is 15 amino acids long. Germline V lookup: CDR1 GTSNPN, CDR2 SVGIG (reference sequence). This chain's CDR3 is CAWSVRGLLSYEQYF. The CDR3 bases are TGTGCCTGGAGTGTACGTGGACTCTTATCCTACGAGCAGTACTTC.